Reported below is one T cell receptor beta chain. The data stem from a study of cytomegalovirus exposure and HLA in healthy donors. This PCR relied on a set of 60 Vbeta primers and 13 Jbeta primers. Using immunoSEQ multiplex PCR, the repertoire was profiled, and TCRdb retains in-frame clones only, with some absent. The sample lists some 160,000 clones, 70% to 85% seen once, with around 0.74% in the top ten. Germline CDR1 and CDR2: MDHEN and SYDVKM. CDR3 size: 13 residues. Trimming removed 7 bases from V and 7 bases from J, with 16 bases in between. The chain carries TRBV28 and TRBJ1-1, with a tentative D call TRBD1 (6 bases). Specimen: PBMCs. The TCR originated in a woman between 35 and 50 years old in good health and CMV-seronegative. The CDR3 nucleotides are TGTGCCAGCACCCTAGGGCAGGGGCGTGAAGCTTTCTTT. Amino acid sequence: CASTLGQGREAFF.